Below, 6 T cell receptor beta chains from the same sample are listed, as sequenced in a study of OX40 agonist ivuxolimab in advanced cancers. Only in-frame clones appear in the TCRdb table, and some are missing; sequencing was by immunoSEQ multiplex PCR. The sample includes about 83,000 clones, about 81% of them seen just once. The sample in question was CD4+ or CD8+ T cells sorted from blood, obtained in a trial of the OX40 agonist ivuxolimab. The receptors here all came from an adult with an advanced solid tumor such as melanoma, head and neck, liver or kidney cancer.

The chain carries TRBV11-2 and TRBJ2-1; TRBD2 matches 15 bases. V was clipped by 1 base and J by 4 bases; unmatched bases: 5. This CDR3 has 18 residues. Germline-derived CDR1 and CDR2 are SGHAT and FQNNGV. This CDR3 reads CASSLGRTSGRGYNEQFF. DNA for the CDR3: TGTGCCAGCAGCTTAGGGAGGACTAGCGGGAGGGGGTACAATGAGCAGTTCTTC. Based on the CDR3 plus reference TRBV11-2 and TRBJ2-1, the full variable domain is EAGVAQSPRYKIIEKRQSVAFWCNPISGHATLYWYQQILGQGPKLLIQFQNNGVVDDSQLPKDRFSAERLKGVDSTLKIQPAKLEDSAVYLCASSLGRTSGRGYNEQFFGPGTRLTVL.

This rearrangement joins TRBV9 to TRBJ1-2; D is unclear. Germline CDR1 is SGDLS and CDR2 is YYNGEE. The CDR3 runs to 14 residues. V was clipped by 0 bases and J by 5 bases, with 11 bases between them. CDR3 region: CASSVDPDNYGYTF. DNA for the CDR3: TGTGCCAGCAGCGTAGATCCAGACAATTATGGCTACACCTTC.

The rearrangement links TRBV5-1 to TRBJ1-4, with 7 positions matching TRBD1. The V and J ends lost 4 bases and 4 bases, in that order; junction bases with no gene match: 4. Per the germline V gene, CDR1 is SGHRS and CDR2 is YFSETQ. CDR3 length: 14 amino acids. In DNA form, the CDR3 reads TGCGCCAGCAGCCGAGGACAGGTTAATGAAAAACTGTTTTTT. Protein sequence: CASSRGQVNEKLFF.

V and J are TRBV4-1 and TRBJ2-1; either TRBD1 or TRBD2 may fit D (5 bases each). V dropped 4 bases and J dropped 7 bases, with 8 bases sitting between them. The CDR3 spans 12 residues. The germline CDR1 and CDR2 sequences are MGHRA and YSYEKL. The chain's CDR3 is CASSRWGNEQFF. The CDR3 bases are TGCGCCAGCAGCCGCTGGGGGAATGAGCAGTTCTTC.

V gene TRBV5-1 combines with J gene TRBJ1-1; TRBD1 agrees at 10 bases. Per the germline V gene, CDR1 is SGHRS and CDR2 is YFSETQ. The CDR3 sequence is 18 residues long. The trim removed 0 bases at V and 0 bases at J, leaving 8 bases unmatched. The CDR3 region is CASSLGTGGIHMNTEAFF. The CDR3 nucleotides read TGCGCCAGCAGCTTGGGGACAGGGGGTATTCACATGAACACTGAAGCTTTCTTT.

J is TRBJ1-6 and V is TRBV6-5; no reliable D call. The germline V gene has CDR1 MNHEY and CDR2 SVGAGI. Trimming pared 6 bases from V and 6 bases from J, leaving 9 bases between. This CDR3 is built from 13 residues. This CDR3 is CASSRGRNSPLHF. The CDR3 DNA follows: TGTGCCAGCAGCCGCGGACGTAATTCACCCCTCCACTTT.